This T cell receptor (beta chain) was recorded in a study of T cells expressing NK-cell markers (TCRdb year 2020). Regarding the study in general: TCR beta-chain repertoires were profiled in sorted CD3+CD56+NKG2C+, CD3+CD56+NKG2C- and CD3+CD56-NKG2C+ T-cell subsets from eight donors. Among the eight sequenced donors, only one was HCMV-seronegative, while the other seven were HCMV-seropositive. The eight sequenced donors were randomly selected healthy volunteers, three men and five women. Sequencing of the libraries produced 2 x 150 bp reads on Illumina HiSeq 2000/2500, MiSeq or NextSeq. What the study reported, not specific to this receptor: In 5 to 7 donors, the dominant CD3+CD56+NKG2C+ clonotypes were found to rank among the top 10 CD8+ clonotypes and to make up about 1.0-7.5% of CD8+ T cells. Those dominant clonotypes were again the most abundant among CD3+CD56-NKG2C+ cells in a handful of donors, at roughly 25-60.1%. Whether the expanded NKG2C-expressing T cell clones were specific for HCMV antigens was left unclear.

The sample was run on an Illumina HiSeq 2000. The TCR beta cDNA libraries were made using 5'RACE template switching, a step that added both a universal primer site and unique molecular identifiers. Synthesis of cDNA was primed from the TCR beta constant segment and was followed by two consecutive PCR amplification steps. The authors' pipeline ran thus. Reads were demultiplexed and grouped by UMI with MIGEC, and clonotypes were assembled and quantified with MiTCR. To remove erroneous sequences, TCR cDNA sequences were retained only when supported by two or more reads. The tcR package was used for downstream repertoire analysis, with clonotypes matched between fractions based on CDR3 nucleotide sequence plus V segment. Antigen specificity was annotated against VDJdb with VDJmatch, allowing one amino acid substitution in CDR3. The reads, reprocessed by TCRdb, yield one row per CDR3 protein sequence and no DNA. The V and J calls shown here were made by TCRdb, not taken from the authors' results. The data table for this sample lists around 470,000 distinct CDR3 sequences. The top ten constitute 1.4% of the sample.

The germline V gene gives CDR1 as SGHRS and CDR2 as YFSETQ. The CDR3 holds 14 amino acids from the cysteine to the phenylalanine. The DNA sequence is not available. HCMV-specific IgG was detected in serum with a commercial ELISA kit to determine HCMV serostatus. Ficoll density gradient centrifugation was used to isolate peripheral blood mononuclear cells from blood. Concerning this clonotype: Its antigen is currently not known.

The rearranged chain carries TRBV5-1 and TRBJ1-2. What was sequenced was blood T cells: a sorted CD56 or NKG2C T cell subset, CD4+ or CD8+ T cells, or bulk PBMC T cells (not recorded which). The TCR sequence derives from a woman aged 50 to 60 in good health. Donor details come from another sample of the same person, matched by shared clones. The CDR3 loop reads CASSETRGTYGYTF. The CDR3, completed at both ends by the reference TRBV5-1 and TRBJ1-2 genes, gives the full variable domain KAGVTQTPRYLIKTRGQQVTLSCSPISGHRSVSWYQQTPGQGLQFLFEYFSETQRNKGNFPGRFSGRQFSNSRSEMNVSTLELGDSALYLCASSETRGTYGYTFGSGTRLTVV.